The 27 T cell receptor beta chains given below trace back to one sample, sequenced in a study of vaccination effects on CD4 cells after COVID-19. Their target antigens are unknown. Using immunoSEQ multiplex PCR, the repertoire was profiled, and TCRdb retains in-frame clones only, with some absent. This sample has about 24,000 clones, with roughly 70% found just once. CD4+ T cells specific for antigen were expanded with viral peptide pools by the ViraFEST assay before sequencing. Following a roughly 10-day culture, CD4+ T cells were purified. Vaccine administered to participants consisted of two doses of either BNT162b2 or mRNA-1273. The sample in question was CD4+ T cells from PBMCs cultured with SARS-CoV-2 spike peptides, obtained after COVID-19 vaccination. The receptors originated from a human donor who received a COVID-19 vaccine.

This clone appeared a few times. The genes are TRBV6-5 and TRBJ1-4; 9 positions agree with TRBD1. The CDR3 runs 14 residues. CDR1 is MNHEY and CDR2 is SVGAGI in the germline V gene. V trimming: 6 bases; J trimming: 5 bases; junction bases outside the gene matches: 4. The CDR3 loop is CASRVGQGNEKLFF. CDR3 DNA sequence: TGTGCCAGCAGAGTTGGACAGGGGAATGAAAAACTGTTTTTT.

The chain couples TRBV25-1 to TRBJ2-7, with D perhaps matching TRBD1 (6 bases). The germline V gene encodes CDR1 MGHDK and CDR2 SYGVNS. The CDR3 is 13 residues long. V was cut by 3 bases and J by 4 bases, with 10 bases left in between. This CDR3 is CASSDTGSYEQYF. For the CDR3, the DNA is TGTGCCAGCAGTGACACAGGGAGTTACGAGCAGTACTTC.

The chain recombines TRBV5-6 with TRBJ1-2, with D possibly matching TRBD1 (6 bases). Trimming shortened V by 0 bases and J by 8 bases, and 17 bases separated the two germline ends. Germline V gives CDR1 SGHDT, CDR2 YYEEEE. The CDR3 totals 15 residues. The CDR3 loop is CASSLAEQGFYGYTF. CDR3 nucleotide sequence: TGTGCCAGCAGCTTGGCGGAACAGGGATTCTACGGCTACACCTTC.

The rearrangement joins TRBV14 to TRBJ1-1; D uncertain. Germline lookup yields CDR1 SGHDN and CDR2 FVKESK. V lost 5 bases and J lost 4, with 5 bases in between. This CDR3 spans 11 amino acids. The CDR3 DNA reads TGTGCCAGCAGCTATTCCACTGAAGCTTTCTTT. Amino acid sequence: CASSYSTEAFF.

V and J are TRBV25-1 and TRBJ1-2, with D perhaps TRBD1 (5 bases). V dropped 3 bases and J dropped 4 bases, with 12 bases sitting between them. The CDR3 has 14 residues. The germline V gene has CDR1 MGHDK and CDR2 SYGVNS. This chain's CDR3 is CASSDPETAYGYTF. Written as DNA, the CDR3 is TGTGCCAGCAGTGACCCTGAGACAGCCTATGGCTACACCTTC.

The V call is TRBV11-2, the J call TRBJ1-1; D ambiguous. Trimming removed 5 bases from V and 1 base from J, with 5 bases in between. The CDR3 runs to 12 residues. From germline, CDR1 is SGHAT and CDR2 FQNNGV. DNA for the CDR3: TGTGCCAGCAGCAAGGGGAACACTGAAGCTTTCTTT. As protein: CASSKGNTEAFF.

The J gene is TRBJ2-7, the V gene TRBV5-4; possibly TRBD1 for D (5 bases). Germline values: CDR1 SGHNT, CDR2 YYREEE (reference sequence). Trimming removed 0 bases at V and 3 bases at J, with 19 bases between. CDR3 length: 17 amino acids. CDR3 sequence: CASSLEDILRGRYEQYF. The CDR3 DNA follows: TGTGCCAGCAGCTTGGAGGACATCTTACGAGGTCGCTACGAGCAGTACTTC.

The gene calls are TRBV6-5 and TRBJ2-7; 10 bases are a match to TRBD2. V was pared by 2 bases and J by 7 bases, with 8 bases of the junction left unmatched. Germline-derived CDR1 and CDR2 are MNHEY and SVGAGI. The CDR3 runs 15 residues. The CDR3 reads CASSYTVSGRFEQYF. For the CDR3, the DNA is TGTGCCAGCAGTTACACTGTTAGCGGGAGGTTTGAGCAGTACTTC.

The genes are TRBV5-1 and TRBJ1-4; maybe TRBD1 (5 bases). The V gene's germline CDR1 is SGHRS and CDR2 YFSETQ. This CDR3 has 15 residues. V shed 1 base and J shed 6 bases, with 13 bases lying between them. The DNA of the CDR3 is TGCGCCAGCAGCTTGTTTCCCGGGGCCGATGAAAAACTGTTTTTT. Its translation: CASSLFPGADEKLFF.

V is TRBV19 and J is TRBJ2-5; 9 bases line up with TRBD1. This CDR3 is 14 amino acids long. Germline CDR1 is LNHDA and CDR2 is SQIVND (reference sequence). V dropped 3 bases and J dropped 4; count of bases not matched to a gene: 3. The CDR3 DNA follows: TGTGCCAGTAGTATCGAGACAGGGGGAGAGACCCAGTACTTC. It is translated as CASSIETGGETQYF.

The rearrangement uses TRBV5-4 and TRBJ2-7, with 14 positions matching TRBD2. The J segment lost 3 bases and the V segment lost 4 bases, leaving 3 bases of the junction unmatched. Looked up from germline, CDR1 is SGHNT and CDR2 is YYREEE (reference sequence). The CDR3 spans 15 residues. CDR3 nucleotide sequence: TGTGCCAGCAGCCCTGGGACTAGCGGGGGCTACGAGCAGTACTTC. Translated: CASSPGTSGGYEQYF.

This chain connects TRBV4-1 to TRBJ2-5, with a tentative D call TRBD1 (5 bases). This CDR3 has 15 amino acids. CDR1 is MGHRA, CDR2 YSYEKL, per germline. Trimming removed 0 bases at V and 6 bases at J, with 14 bases between. The CDR3 region has the DNA TGCGCCAGCAGCCAAGATTTAGGGGTTGTAAAGACCCAGTACTTC. As protein: CASSQDLGVVKTQYF.

The gene calls are TRBV5-4 and TRBJ2-1; D may be TRBD2 (6 bases). This CDR3 region has 16 residues. V was clipped by 4 bases and J by 1 base, with 15 bases between them. CDR1 and CDR2 (germline): SGHNT, YYREEE (reference sequence). In DNA, the CDR3 is TGTGCCAGCAGCCCCGGCGGGACTCGATCCTACAATGAGCAGTTCTTC. Amino acids: CASSPGGTRSYNEQFF.

The chain recombines TRBV3-1 (or the pseudogene TRBV3-2) with TRBJ1-4; D gene unclear. The CDR3 runs 16 residues. V lost 0 bases and J lost 3, with 11 bases in between. Germline CDR1 is LGHDT and CDR2 is YNNKEL (reference sequence). The CDR3: CASSQDLGTANEKLFF. CDR3 nucleotide sequence: TGTGCCAGCAGCCAAGATCTGGGTACGGCTAATGAAAAACTGTTTTTT.

This chain joins TRBV6-5 and TRBJ1-1; D is unresolved. The V gene's germline CDR1 is MNHEY and CDR2 SVGAGI. The V gene lost 6 bases and the J gene lost 1 base, with 12 bases spanning the gap. This CDR3 is 14 amino acids long. CDR3 sequence reads: CASRPPSTNTEAFF. The CDR3 coding sequence is TGTGCCAGCAGACCCCCATCCACGAACACTGAAGCTTTCTTT.

In this sample, this clone turned up once. The rearrangement joins TRBV7-8 to TRBJ2-3; 11 bases fit TRBD2. Unmatched junction bases numbered 6, after V lost 1 base and J lost 0 bases. The CDR3 totals 18 residues. CDR1 SGHVS and CDR2 FQNEAQ come from the germline V gene. The CDR3 DNA is TGTGCCAGCAGCTTAGTTGTGACTAGCGGGGCGAGCACAGATACGCAGTATTTT. This codes for CASSLVVTSGASTDTQYF.

This clone was seen once. The gene calls are TRBV27 and TRBJ2-7; 10 nucleotides line up with TRBD2. Germline values: CDR1 MNHEY, CDR2 SMNVEV (reference sequence). The CDR3 is 16 amino acids. With 2 bases clipped from V and 0 bases from J, the junction kept 4 bases outside the gene matches. CDR3 amino acids: CASSLGLAGVSYEQYF. The DNA for the CDR3 is TGTGCCAGCAGTTTAGGTCTAGCGGGGGTCTCCTACGAGCAGTACTTC.

V and J are TRBV10-2 and TRBJ2-2; D is unresolved. Germline CDR1 and CDR2: WSHSY and SAAADI. V was shortened by 0 bases and J by 1 base, with 15 bases between the two germline ends. The CDR3 is made up of 18 amino acids. The CDR3 sequence: CASSESTLHPRNTGELFF. The CDR3 coding sequence is TGCGCCAGCAGTGAGTCGACTCTTCATCCTAGGAACACCGGGGAGCTGTTTTTT.

The V gene is TRBV6-5, the J gene TRBJ2-2, with 7 nucleotides matching TRBD1. Germline CDR1 MNHEY, CDR2 SVGAGI. V shed 4 bases and J 3 bases; nucleotides not matched to a gene: 2. CDR3 length: 14 residues. The CDR3 loop reads CASSWGQYTGELFF. CDR3 in DNA: TGTGCCAGCAGTTGGGGACAGTACACCGGGGAGCTGTTTTTT.

CDR3 DNA: TGTGCCAGCAGCGTAGGAAGGGGGTTTAATGAAAAACTGTTTTTT. It specifies CASSVGRGFNEKLFF. V is TRBV9 and J is TRBJ1-4, with D tentatively TRBD1 (6 bases). The germline V gene encodes CDR1 SGDLS and CDR2 YYNGEE. The CDR3 sequence is 15 residues long. Trimming took off 0 bases at V and 4 bases at J, with 10 bases between the two ends.

This rearrangement joins TRBV2 to TRBJ1-5; D is undetermined. CDR1 is SNHLY, CDR2 FYNNEI, per germline. Deletions cut 9 bases from V and 1 base from J, with 13 bases between. CDR3 length: 14 residues. The CDR3 nucleotides read TGTGCCAGTCGCGGGCCGGGAAGCAATCAGCCCCAGCATTTT. This gives the protein CASRGPGSNQPQHF.

In its sample, this clone was seen a few times. This sequence joins TRBV19 and TRBJ1-2, with D uncertain. The CDR3 spans 12 residues. V was trimmed by 4 bases and J by 3 bases, leaving 6 bases between them. Germline loops: CDR1 LNHDA, CDR2 SQIVND (reference sequence). The DNA of the CDR3 is TGTGCCAGTAGTAACAACCACTATGGCTACACCTTC. Translation: CASSNNHYGYTF.

The CDR3 loop is CASSHRGQQGNEQFF. CDR3 in DNA: TGCGCCAGCAGCCACCGCGGGCAGCAGGGAAATGAGCAGTTCTTC. This rearrangement joins TRBV5-1 to TRBJ2-1; D may correspond to TRBD1 or TRBD2 (5 bases each). CDR3 length: 15 amino acids. V shed 4 bases and J shed 7 bases, with 18 bases lying between them. The germline V gene has CDR1 SGHRS and CDR2 YFSETQ.

The CDR3 region is CASSASGYQETQYF. CDR3 DNA sequence: TGTGCCAGCAGCGCCTCGGGGTACCAAGAGACCCAGTACTTC. V and J are TRBV9 and TRBJ2-5, with TRBD2 as a possible D gene (5 bases). CDR1 SGDLS and CDR2 YYNGEE come from the germline V gene. V lost 3 bases and J 0 bases, leaving 9 bases between the germline ends. This CDR3 region has 14 residues.

This rearrangement joins TRBV9 to TRBJ2-3; 9 bases agree with TRBD2. V lost 0 bases, J lost 9 bases, and 11 bases stayed unmatched. The CDR3 length is 16 residues. CDR1 and CDR2 from the germline V gene are SGDLS and YYNGEE. This CDR3 is CASSVGGTSRKTTQYF. CDR3 coding DNA: TGTGCCAGCAGCGTAGGTGGGACTAGCCGGAAAACGACGCAGTATTTT.

The chain combines TRBV11-3 with TRBJ2-2; D remains ambiguous. Germline-derived CDR1 and CDR2 are SGHNT and YENEEA. The CDR3 runs to 13 residues. Trimming removed 1 base at V and 6 bases at J, with 6 bases between. The CDR3 loop is CASSLAVPGELFF. CDR3 in DNA: TGTGCCAGCAGCTTAGCGGTGCCCGGGGAGCTGTTTTTT.

V usage is TRBV6-5 and J usage is TRBJ2-7; D might be TRBD2 (6 bases). V dropped 8 bases and J dropped 7 bases, with 12 bases sitting between them. The CDR3 covers 11 residues. Germline V gene lookup returns CDR1 MNHEY and CDR2 SVGAGI. CDR3 nucleotide sequence: TGTGCCAGCGTGTCTGCGGGGGAGCAGTACTTC. Residues: CASVSAGEQYF.